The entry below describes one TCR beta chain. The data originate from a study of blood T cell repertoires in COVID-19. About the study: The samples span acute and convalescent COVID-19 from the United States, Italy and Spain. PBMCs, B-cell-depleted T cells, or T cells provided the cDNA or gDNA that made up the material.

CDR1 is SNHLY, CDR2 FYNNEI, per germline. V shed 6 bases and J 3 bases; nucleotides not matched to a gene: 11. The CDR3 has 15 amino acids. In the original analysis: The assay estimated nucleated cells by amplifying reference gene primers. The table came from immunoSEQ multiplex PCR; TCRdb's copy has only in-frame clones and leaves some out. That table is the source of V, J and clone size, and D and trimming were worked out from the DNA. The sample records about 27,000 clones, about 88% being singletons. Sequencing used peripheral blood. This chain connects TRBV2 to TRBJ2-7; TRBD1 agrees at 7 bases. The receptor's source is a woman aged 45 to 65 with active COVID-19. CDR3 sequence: CASSEDSTGIYEQYF. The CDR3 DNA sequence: TGTGCCAGCAGCGAGGATTCGACAGGGATCTACGAGCAGTACTTC.